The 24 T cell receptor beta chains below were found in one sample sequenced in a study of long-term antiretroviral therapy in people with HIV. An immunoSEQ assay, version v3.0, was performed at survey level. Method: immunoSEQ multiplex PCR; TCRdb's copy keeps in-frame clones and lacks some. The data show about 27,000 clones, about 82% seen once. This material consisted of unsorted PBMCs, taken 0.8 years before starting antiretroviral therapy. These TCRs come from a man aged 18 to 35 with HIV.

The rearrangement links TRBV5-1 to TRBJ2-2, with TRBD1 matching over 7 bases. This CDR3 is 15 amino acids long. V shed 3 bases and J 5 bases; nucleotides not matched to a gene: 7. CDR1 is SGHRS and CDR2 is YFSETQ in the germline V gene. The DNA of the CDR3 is TGCGCCAGCAGCTCTTTAGGGGGCGGTACCGGGGAGCTGTTTTTT. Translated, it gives CASSSLGGGTGELFF.

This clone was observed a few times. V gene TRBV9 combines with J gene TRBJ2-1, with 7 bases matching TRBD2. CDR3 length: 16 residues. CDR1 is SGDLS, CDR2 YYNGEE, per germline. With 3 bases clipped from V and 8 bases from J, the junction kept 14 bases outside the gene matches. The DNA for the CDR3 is TGTGCCAGCAGCGATGGGATACGGGGGGTAGGTGATGAGCAGTTCTTC. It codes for CASSDGIRGVGDEQFF.

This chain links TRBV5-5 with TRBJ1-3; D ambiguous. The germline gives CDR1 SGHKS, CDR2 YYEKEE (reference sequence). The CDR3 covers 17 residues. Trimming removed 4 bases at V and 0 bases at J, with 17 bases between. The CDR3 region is CASSLYQEISSGNTIYF. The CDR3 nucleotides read TGTGCCAGCAGCCTTTATCAGGAAATCAGCTCTGGAAACACCATATATTTT.

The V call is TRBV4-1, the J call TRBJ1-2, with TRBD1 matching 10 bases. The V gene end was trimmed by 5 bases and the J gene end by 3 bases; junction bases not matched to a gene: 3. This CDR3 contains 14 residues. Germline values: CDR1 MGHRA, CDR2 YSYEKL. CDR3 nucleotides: TGCGCCAGCAGCGCGGACAGGGGGGACTATGGCTACACCTTC. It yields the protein CASSADRGDYGYTF.

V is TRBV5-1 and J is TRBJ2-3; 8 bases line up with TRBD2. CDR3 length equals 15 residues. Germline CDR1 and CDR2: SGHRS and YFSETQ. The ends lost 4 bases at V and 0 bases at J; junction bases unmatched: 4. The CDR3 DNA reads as TGCGCCAGCAGCGTTAGCGGGGTTAGCACAGATACGCAGTATTTT. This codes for CASSVSGVSTDTQYF. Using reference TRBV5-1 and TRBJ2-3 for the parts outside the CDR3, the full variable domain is KAGVTQTPRYLIKTRGQQVTLSCSPISGHRSVSWYQQTPGQGLQFLFEYFSETQRNKGNFPGRFSGRQFSNSRSEMNVSTLELGDSALYLCASSVSGVSTDTQYFGPGTRLTVL.

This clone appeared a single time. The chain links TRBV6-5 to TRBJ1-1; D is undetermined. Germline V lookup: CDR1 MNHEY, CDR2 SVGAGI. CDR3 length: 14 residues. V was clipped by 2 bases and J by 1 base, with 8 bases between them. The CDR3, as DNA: TGTGCCAGCAGTTACGAGGGCCCGAACACTGAAGCTTTCTTT. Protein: CASSYEGPNTEAFF.

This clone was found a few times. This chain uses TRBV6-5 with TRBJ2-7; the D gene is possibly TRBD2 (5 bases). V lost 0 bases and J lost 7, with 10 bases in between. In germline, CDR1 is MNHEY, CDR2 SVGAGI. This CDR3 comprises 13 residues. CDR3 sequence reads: CASSYSAGEEQYF. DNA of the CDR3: TGTGCCAGCAGTTACTCGGCCGGGGAAGAGCAGTACTTC.

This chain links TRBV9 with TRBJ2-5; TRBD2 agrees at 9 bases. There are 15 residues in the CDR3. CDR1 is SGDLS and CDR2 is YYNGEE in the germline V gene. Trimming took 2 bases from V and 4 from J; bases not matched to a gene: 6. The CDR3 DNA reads TGTGCCAGCAGCGTGGGACTAGCCATGGCAGAGACCCAGTACTTC. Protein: CASSVGLAMAETQYF. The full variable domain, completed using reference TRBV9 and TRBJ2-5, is DSGVTQTPKHLITATGQRVTLRCSPRSGDLSVYWYQQSLDQGLQFLIQYYNGEERAKGNILERFSAQQFPDLHSELNLSSLELGDSALYFCASSVGLAMAETQYFGPGTRLLVL.

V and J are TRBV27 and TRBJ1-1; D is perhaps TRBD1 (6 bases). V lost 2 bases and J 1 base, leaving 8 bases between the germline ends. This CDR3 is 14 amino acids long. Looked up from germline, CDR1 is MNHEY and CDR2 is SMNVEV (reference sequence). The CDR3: CASSLLTGNTEAFF. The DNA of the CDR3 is TGTGCCAGCAGTTTACTGACAGGGAACACTGAAGCTTTCTTT.

The CDR3 region is CASSSTGGLETQYF. CDR3 DNA: TGTGCCAGCAGCTCGACAGGGGGTCTGGAGACCCAGTACTTC. The V call is TRBV5-4, the J call TRBJ2-5; 9 nucleotides agree with TRBD1. With V trimmed by 3 bases and J by 5 bases, 5 bases remained unmatched. Germline V gene sequence: CDR1 SGHNT, CDR2 YYREEE (reference sequence). This CDR3 is built from 14 residues.

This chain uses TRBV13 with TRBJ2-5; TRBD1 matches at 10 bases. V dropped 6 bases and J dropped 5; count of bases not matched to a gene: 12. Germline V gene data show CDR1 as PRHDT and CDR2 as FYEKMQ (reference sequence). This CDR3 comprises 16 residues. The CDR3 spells CASSYTGTGVGETQYF. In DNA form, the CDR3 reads TGTGCCAGCAGTTATACCGGGACAGGGGTGGGTGAGACCCAGTACTTC.

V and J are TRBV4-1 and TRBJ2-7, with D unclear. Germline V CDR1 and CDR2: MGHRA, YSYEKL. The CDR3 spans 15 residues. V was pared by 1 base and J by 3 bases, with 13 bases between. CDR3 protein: CASSQVRRLGYEQYF. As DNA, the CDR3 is TGCGCCAGCAGCCAAGTTCGACGGCTGGGCTACGAGCAGTACTTC.

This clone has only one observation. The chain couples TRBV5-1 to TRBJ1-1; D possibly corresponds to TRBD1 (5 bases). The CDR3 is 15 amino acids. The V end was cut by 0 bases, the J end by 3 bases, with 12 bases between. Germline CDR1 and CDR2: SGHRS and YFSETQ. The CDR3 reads CASSLEGPGDTEAFF. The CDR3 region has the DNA TGCGCCAGCAGCTTGGAGGGGCCCGGGGACACTGAAGCTTTCTTT.

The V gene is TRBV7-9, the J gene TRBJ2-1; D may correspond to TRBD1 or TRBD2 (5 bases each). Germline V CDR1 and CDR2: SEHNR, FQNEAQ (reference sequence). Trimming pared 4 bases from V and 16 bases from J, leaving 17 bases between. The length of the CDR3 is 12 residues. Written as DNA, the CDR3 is TGTGCCAGCAGCTCCGGTTATAGGGGAGAATTCTTC. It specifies CASSSGYRGEFF.

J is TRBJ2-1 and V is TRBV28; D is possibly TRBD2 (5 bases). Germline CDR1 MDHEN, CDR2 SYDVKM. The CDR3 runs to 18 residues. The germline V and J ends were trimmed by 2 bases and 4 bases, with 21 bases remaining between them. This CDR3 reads CASSLDEVAGSYYNEQFF. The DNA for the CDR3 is TGTGCCAGCAGTTTAGACGAGGTGGCGGGCAGCTATTACAATGAGCAGTTCTTC.

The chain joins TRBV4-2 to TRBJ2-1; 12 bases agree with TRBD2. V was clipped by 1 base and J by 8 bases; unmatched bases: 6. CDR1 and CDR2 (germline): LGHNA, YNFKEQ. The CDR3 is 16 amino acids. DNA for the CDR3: TGTGCCAGCAGCCAAGTAATGACTAGCGGGAGCTATGAGCAGTTCTTC. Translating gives CASSQVMTSGSYEQFF.

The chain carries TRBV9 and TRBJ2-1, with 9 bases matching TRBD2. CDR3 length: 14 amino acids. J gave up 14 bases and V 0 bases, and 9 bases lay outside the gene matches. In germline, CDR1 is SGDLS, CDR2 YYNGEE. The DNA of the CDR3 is TGTGCCAGCAGCGTAGGGGCGGGGGGGCACAACGAGTTCTTC. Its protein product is CASSVGAGGHNEFF.

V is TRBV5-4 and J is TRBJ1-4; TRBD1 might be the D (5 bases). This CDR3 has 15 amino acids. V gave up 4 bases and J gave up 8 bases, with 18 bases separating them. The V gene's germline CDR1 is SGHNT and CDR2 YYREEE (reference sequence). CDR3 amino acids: CASSPDSRGSEKLFF. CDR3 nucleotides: TGTGCCAGCAGCCCTGACTCCCGGGGGTCCGAAAAACTGTTTTTT.

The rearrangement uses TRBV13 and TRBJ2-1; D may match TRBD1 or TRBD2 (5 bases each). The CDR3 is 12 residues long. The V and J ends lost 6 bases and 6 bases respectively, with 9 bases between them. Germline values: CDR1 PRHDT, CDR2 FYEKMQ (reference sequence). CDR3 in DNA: TGTGCCAGCAGTGAGGGGCGCAATGAGCAGTTCTTC. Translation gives CASSEGRNEQFF. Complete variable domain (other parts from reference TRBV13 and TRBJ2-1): AAGVIQSPRHLIKEKRETATLKCYPIPRHDTVYWYQQGPGQDPQFLISFYEKMQSDKGSIPDRFSAQQFSDYHSELNMSSLELGDSALYFCASSEGRNEQFFGPGTRLTVL.

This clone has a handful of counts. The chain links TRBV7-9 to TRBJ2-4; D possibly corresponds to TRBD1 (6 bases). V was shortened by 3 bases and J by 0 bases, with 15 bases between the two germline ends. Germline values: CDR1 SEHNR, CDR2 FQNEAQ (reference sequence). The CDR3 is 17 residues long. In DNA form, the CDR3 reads TGTGCCAGCAGCTTGTTAACAGGGTCGGTAGCCAAAAACATTCAGTACTTC. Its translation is CASSLLTGSVAKNIQYF.

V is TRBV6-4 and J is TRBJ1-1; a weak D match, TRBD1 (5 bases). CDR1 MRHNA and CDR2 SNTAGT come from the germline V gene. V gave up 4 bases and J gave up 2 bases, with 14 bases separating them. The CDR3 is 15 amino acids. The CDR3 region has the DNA TGTGCCAGCAGTGTCCAAGGGGACGGCAACACTGAAGCTTTCTTT. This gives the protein CASSVQGDGNTEAFF.

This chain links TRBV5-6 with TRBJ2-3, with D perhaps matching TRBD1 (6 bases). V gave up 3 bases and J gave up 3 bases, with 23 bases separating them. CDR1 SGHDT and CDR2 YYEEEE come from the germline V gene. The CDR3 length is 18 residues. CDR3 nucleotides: TGTGCCAGCAGCTGGGGAACGGGACACCTCATAACAACAGATACGCAGTATTTT. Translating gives CASSWGTGHLITTDTQYF.

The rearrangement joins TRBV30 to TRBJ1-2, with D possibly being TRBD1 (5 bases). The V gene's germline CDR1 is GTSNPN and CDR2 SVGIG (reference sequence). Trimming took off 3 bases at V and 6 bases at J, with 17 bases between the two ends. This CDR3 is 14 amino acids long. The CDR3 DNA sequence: TGTGCCTGGAGGCCACCTCAACCAGGGAATGGCTACACCTTC. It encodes CAWRPPQPGNGYTF.

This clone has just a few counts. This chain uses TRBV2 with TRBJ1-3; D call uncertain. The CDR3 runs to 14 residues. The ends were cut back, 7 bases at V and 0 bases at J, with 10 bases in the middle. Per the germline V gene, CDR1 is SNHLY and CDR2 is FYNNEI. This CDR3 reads CASTLHSSGNTIYF. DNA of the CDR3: TGTGCCAGCACCTTACACTCCTCTGGAAACACCATATATTTT.